The 28 T cell receptor beta chains given below trace back to one sample, sequenced in a study of early T cells in non-severe SARS-CoV-2 infection (dated by TCRdb to about 2021). Preparation of the library involved 5' RACE. Sequencer: NextSeq 500. TCRdb passed the public sequencing reads through fastp at Q25 and MiXCR, retaining productive beta sequences. Each CDR3 protein gets just one entry, which takes the most common genes and DNA from the rows behind it. The sample table lists 40,000 to 45,000 distinct CDR3 sequences, roughly 4.7% of them with a count of one. Jointly, the top ten make up around 4.7% of the sample. Sample: whole blood. All receptors come from an adult who was a healthcare worker with PCR-confirmed SARS-CoV-2 infection or an uninfected control (not recorded which).

This clonotype appeared a few times. The chain employs TRBV30 and TRBJ1-1; possibly TRBD1 for D (6 bases). Germline assignment: CDR1 GTSNPN and CDR2 SVGIG (reference sequence). This CDR3 has 13 amino acids. V was clipped by 0 bases and J by 10 bases, with 15 bases between them. CDR3 bases: TGTGCCTGGAGTGTACCAGGGCAGGGGAGAGCTTTCTTT. Its protein is CAWSVPGQGRAFF.

This clonotype was observed many times. This chain joins TRBV19 and TRBJ2-3; the D gene is possibly TRBD2 (5 bases). V gave up 6 bases and J gave up 6 bases, with 13 bases separating them. Germline CDR1 reads LNHDA; CDR2 reads SQIVND (reference sequence). The CDR3 has 13 amino acids. The DNA for the CDR3 is TGTGCCAGTAGCACACGGACTGCTGATACGCAGTATTTT. It translates to CASSTRTADTQYF. Supplemented by reference TRBV19 and TRBJ2-3, the full variable domain reads DGGITQSPKYLFRKEGQNVTLSCEQNLNHDAMYWYRQDPGQGLRLIYYSQIVNDFQKGDIAEGYSVSREKKESFPLTVTSAQKNPTAFYLCASSTRTADTQYFGPGTRLTVL.

This clonotype was observed a handful of times. The chain links TRBV29-1 to TRBJ2-2, with D perhaps TRBD1 (5 bases). Trimming cost V 7 bases and J 6 bases, with 9 bases left between them. Germline assignment: CDR1 SQVTM and CDR2 ANQGSEA. This CDR3 is built from 11 residues. CDR3: CSAHRSGELFF. Written as DNA, the CDR3 is TGCAGCGCCCACAGGTCCGGGGAGCTGTTTTTT.

This clonotype was found many times. The chain couples TRBV14 to TRBJ2-3; D gene unclear. The CDR3 length is 14 residues. Germline CDR1 is SGHDN and CDR2 is FVKESK. Trimming pared 0 bases from V and 2 bases from J, leaving 6 bases between. CDR3 bases: TGTGCCAGCAGCCAAGAGGACCCCACAGATACGCAGTATTTT. It is translated as CASSQEDPTDTQYF.

This chain connects TRBV9 to TRBJ2-2, with D unresolved. The CDR3 consists of 14 residues. Germline V lookup: CDR1 SGDLS, CDR2 YYNGEE. V lost 5 bases to trimming and J lost 2 bases, with 10 bases between them. CDR3 amino acids: CASRLAPNTGELFF. The CDR3 DNA reads as TGTGCCAGCAGGTTGGCGCCCAACACCGGGGAGCTGTTTTTT.

V and J are TRBV11-3 and TRBJ2-3; the D gene is possibly TRBD1 (5 bases). V gave up 5 bases and J gave up 0 bases, with 9 bases separating them. CDR3 length equals 14 residues. Germline V gene data show CDR1 as SGHNT and CDR2 as YENEEA. The CDR3 region is CASSRGQSTDTQYF. CDR3 DNA: TGTGCCAGCAGCCGAGGACAAAGCACAGATACGCAGTATTTT.

This clonotype has a count of ten or more. This rearrangement joins TRBV7-9 to TRBJ1-4; D ambiguous. CDR1 is SEHNR, CDR2 FQNEAQ, per germline (reference sequence). V dropped 8 bases and J dropped 5 bases, with 9 bases sitting between them. This CDR3 has 12 residues. In DNA form, the CDR3 reads TGTGCCAGCGAGATACTCAATGAAAAACTGTTTTTT. Translation: CASEILNEKLFF.

This clonotype was detected ten times or more. The chain carries TRBV7-8 and TRBJ2-1; D may be TRBD2 (6 bases). Germline V lookup: CDR1 SGHVS, CDR2 FQNEAQ. The CDR3 has 17 residues. Trimming pared 2 bases from V and 3 bases from J, leaving 17 bases between. The CDR3 coding sequence is TGTGCCAGCAGCTTATTTGGTGTGATAGCGGACTACAATGAGCAGTTCTTC. Its translation is CASSLFGVIADYNEQFF.

This clonotype was recorded many times. The J gene is TRBJ2-3, the V gene TRBV29-1; D is ambiguous. Trimming shortened V by 3 bases and J by 0 bases, and 7 bases separated the two germline ends. This CDR3 is built from 13 residues. CDR1 is SQVTM and CDR2 is ANQGSEA in the germline V gene. CDR3 coding DNA: TGCAGCGTTGATGTCGGGAGCACAGATACGCAGTATTTT. Residues: CSVDVGSTDTQYF.

This clonotype came up many times. J is TRBJ2-3 and V is TRBV3-1; 8 bases align to TRBD2. Losses at the gene ends were 4 bases for V and 3 bases for J; bases not matched to a gene: 6. CDR1 is LGHDT, CDR2 YNNKEL, per germline (reference sequence). There are 15 residues in the CDR3. CDR3 sequence reads: CASSPTGGWTDTQYF. The CDR3 DNA is TGTGCCAGCAGCCCTACGGGAGGGTGGACAGATACGCAGTATTTT.

At least ten counts were recorded for this clonotype. The chain employs TRBV28 and TRBJ1-1; tentatively, D is TRBD1 (5 bases). Germline loops: CDR1 MDHEN, CDR2 SYDVKM. The CDR3 loop spans 16 amino acids. V lost 3 bases and J 4 bases, leaving 18 bases between the germline ends. In nucleotides, the CDR3 is TGTGCCAGCAGTTTTCGAAGGGGCGAGAAGAGCACTGAAGCTTTCTTT. As protein: CASSFRRGEKSTEAFF.

A few counts support this clonotype. CDR3 bases: TGTGCCAGCAGCCCATTTGGGACAGCGAGCTCCTACGAGCAGTACTTC. Its translation is CASSPFGTASSYEQYF. J is TRBJ2-7 and V is TRBV11-2; TRBD1 agrees at 7 bases. Germline loops: CDR1 SGHAT, CDR2 FQNNGV. CDR3 length: 16 residues. The J segment lost 0 bases and the V segment lost 5 bases, leaving 10 bases of the junction unmatched.

In its sample, this clonotype was seen many times. The chain combines TRBV7-9 with TRBJ2-3; D remains unclear. From germline, CDR1 is SEHNR and CDR2 FQNEAQ (reference sequence). V lost 4 bases and J lost 0, with 11 bases in between. The CDR3 contains 15 residues. CDR3 protein: CASSSVRSSTDTQYF. The CDR3 DNA reads TGTGCCAGCAGCTCGGTCAGATCCAGCACAGATACGCAGTATTTT. Drawing the rest from reference TRBV7-9 and TRBJ2-3, the complete variable domain is DTGVSQNPRHKITKRGQNVTFRCDPISEHNRLYWYRQTLGQGPEFLTYFQNEAQLEKSRLLSDRFSAERPKGSFSTLEIQRTEQGDSAMYLCASSSVRSSTDTQYFGPGTRLTVL.

Only one count was recorded for this clonotype. One base away lies a much larger clone, so this may be a sequencing read error. This chain joins TRBV6-5 and TRBJ1-1, with TRBD1 as a possible D gene (6 bases). The germline CDR1 and CDR2 sequences are MNHEY and SVGAGI. The length of the CDR3 is 14 residues. Trimming cost V 2 bases and J 0 bases, with 7 bases left between them. CDR3 coding DNA: TGTGCCAGCAGTTACGCAGGGGTGAACACTGAAGCTTTCTTT. Translated: CASSYAGVNTEAFF.

This clonotype has only a few counts. The V and J genes are TRBV6-1 and TRBJ2-7; 10 bases map to TRBD2. Unmatched junction bases numbered 9, after V lost 5 bases and J lost 2 bases. Germline CDR1 reads MNHNS; CDR2 reads SASEGT. The CDR3 runs to 16 residues. CDR3 protein: CASSSGASGSPYEQYF. In DNA, the CDR3 is TGTGCCAGCAGTTCCGGGGCTAGCGGGAGTCCCTACGAGCAGTACTTC.

This clonotype came up many times. The chain links TRBV2 to TRBJ2-7; D remains unclear. The CDR3 extends over 14 amino acids. V was pared by 6 bases and J by 2 bases, with 14 bases between. Germline CDR1 is SNHLY and CDR2 is FYNNEI. CDR3 in amino acids: CASSESPATYEQYF. Written as DNA, the CDR3 is TGTGCCAGCAGCGAAAGCCCGGCTACCTACGAGCAGTACTTC.

The CDR3 nucleotides are TGCGCCAGCAGCCGAGAGATTAATGAGCAGTTCTTC. Translation: CASSREINEQFF. The V call is TRBV4-1, the J call TRBJ2-1; no definite D call. CDR1 is MGHRA and CDR2 is YSYEKL in the germline V gene. The V end lost 4 bases, the J end lost 7 bases, and 8 bases lay between the germline ends. The CDR3 is 12 residues long.

Ten or more counts support this clonotype. This chain uses TRBV7-9 with TRBJ2-7, with 10 bases that match TRBD1. Per germline, CDR1 SEHNR and CDR2 FQNEAQ (reference sequence). This CDR3 comprises 15 residues. J gave up 3 bases and V 1 base, and 3 bases lay outside the gene matches. As DNA, the CDR3 is TGTGCCAGCAGCTTAGTGGGGGACAGGGGCTACGAGCAGTACTTC. This sequence encodes CASSLVGDRGYEQYF.

This clonotype was found many times. The V call is TRBV12-3 or TRBV12-4, the J call TRBJ1-2; tentative D call: TRBD1 (6 bases). V was shortened by 0 bases and J by 5 bases, with 7 bases between the two germline ends. The CDR3 spans 13 residues. This CDR3 reads CASSLAQGYGYTF. The CDR3 nucleotides read TGTGCCAGCAGTTTAGCACAGGGTTATGGCTACACCTTC.

This clonotype was seen ten or more times. The chain employs TRBV5-4 and TRBJ1-4; D remains unclear. This CDR3 is built from 15 residues. The germline gives CDR1 SGHNT, CDR2 YYREEE (reference sequence). V was clipped by 0 bases and J by 8 bases, with 14 bases between them. This CDR3 is CASSLEASRGEKLFF. The CDR3 nucleotides are TGTGCCAGCAGCTTGGAGGCATCCCGTGGCGAAAAACTGTTTTTT.

This clonotype occurred many times. The rearrangement uses TRBV2 and TRBJ1-5; no clear D. V dropped 4 bases and J dropped 4 bases, with 8 bases sitting between them. The CDR3 spans 13 residues. Germline loops: CDR1 SNHLY, CDR2 FYNNEI. The CDR3 loop is CASSGARNQPQHF. The CDR3 nucleotides read TGTGCCAGCAGTGGGGCTAGGAATCAGCCCCAGCATTTT.

This clonotype was recorded at least ten times. The chain couples TRBV4-1 to TRBJ1-3; D not certain. CDR3 length: 18 amino acids. The V end lost 1 base, the J end lost 2 bases, and 18 bases lay between the germline ends. The V gene's germline CDR1 is MGHRA and CDR2 YSYEKL. The CDR3: CASSQGGGGIFTGNTIYF. The CDR3, as DNA: TGCGCCAGCAGCCAAGGAGGCGGAGGGATCTTTACTGGAAACACCATATATTTT.

This clonotype was counted many times. The V and J genes are TRBV6-6 and TRBJ1-1; D unclear. The germline gives CDR1 MNHNY, CDR2 SVGAGI (reference sequence). With 7 bases removed from V and 4 bases from J, the gap between germline ends came to 7 bases. The CDR3 is 11 amino acids. For the CDR3, the DNA is TGTGCCAGCATTTTAAGCACTGAAGCTTTCTTT. It yields the protein CASILSTEAFF.

This clonotype was found many times. The V and J genes are TRBV18 and TRBJ1-5, with D unresolved. The CDR3 has 15 residues. The germline V gene encodes CDR1 KGHSH and CDR2 LQKENI. Trimming left V 0 bases short and J 5 bases short, with 11 bases between. The chain's CDR3 is CASSPPEGRDQPQHF. In DNA, the CDR3 is TGTGCCAGCTCACCACCGGAAGGTAGAGATCAGCCCCAGCATTTT. Variable domain in full (rest from reference TRBV18 and TRBJ1-5): NAGVMQNPRHLVRRRGQEARLRCSPMKGHSHVYWYRQLPEEGLKFMVYLQKENIIDESGMPKERFSAEFPKEGPSILRIQQVVRGDSAAYFCASSPPEGRDQPQHFGDGTRLSIL.

The rearrangement joins TRBV15 to TRBJ1-6; possible D gene TRBD1, 5 bases. Germline CDR1 and CDR2: LNHNV and YYDKDF (reference sequence). The ends were cut back, 5 bases at V and 8 bases at J, with 10 bases in the middle. This CDR3 is built from 13 residues. CDR3 in DNA: TGTGCCACCAGCCCAGGGTGGGATTCACCCCTCCACTTT. Its translation is CATSPGWDSPLHF.

This clonotype was detected many times. The chain recombines TRBV7-8 with TRBJ2-7; 9 nucleotides agree with TRBD1. This CDR3 spans 17 amino acids. J lost 6 bases, V lost 5 bases, and 17 bases had no gene match. The V gene's germline CDR1 is SGHVS and CDR2 FQNEAQ. CDR3 sequence: CASSPKIRDREWREQYF. The CDR3 nucleotides are TGTGCCAGCAGCCCGAAGATCCGGGACAGGGAGTGGCGCGAGCAGTACTTC.

This clonotype occurred many times. The rearrangement links TRBV10-3 to TRBJ2-2, with 8 positions matching TRBD2. Germline V CDR1 and CDR2: ENHRY, SYGVKD. Trimming cost V 4 bases and J 1 base; bases outside gene matches: 11. CDR3 length: 18 residues. The CDR3 region is CAISGPSGSSMNTGELFF. The CDR3 nucleotides are TGTGCCATCAGTGGACCTAGCGGGTCATCCATGAACACCGGGGAGCTGTTTTTT.

This clonotype was observed a handful of times. The chain carries TRBV20-1 and TRBJ1-2; weak D call: TRBD1 (6 bases). There are 13 residues in the CDR3. V was clipped by 3 bases and J by 4 bases, with 12 bases between them. The germline CDR1 and CDR2 sequences are DFQATT and SNEGSKA (reference sequence). CDR3 sequence reads: CSASLEGVYGYTF. The CDR3 bases are TGCAGTGCTAGCCTCGAGGGGGTCTATGGCTACACCTTC.